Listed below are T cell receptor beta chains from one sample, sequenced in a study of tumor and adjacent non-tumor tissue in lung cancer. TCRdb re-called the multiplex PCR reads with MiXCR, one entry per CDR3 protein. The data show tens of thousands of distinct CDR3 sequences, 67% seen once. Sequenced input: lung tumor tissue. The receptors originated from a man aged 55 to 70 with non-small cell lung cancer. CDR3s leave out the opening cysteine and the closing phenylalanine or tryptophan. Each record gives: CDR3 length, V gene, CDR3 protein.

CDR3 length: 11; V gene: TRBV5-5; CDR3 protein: ARSFDSPGELF
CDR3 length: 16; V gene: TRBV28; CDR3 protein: ASSFLLAGGPTSYEQY
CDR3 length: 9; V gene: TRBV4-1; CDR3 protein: AGNHGTEAF
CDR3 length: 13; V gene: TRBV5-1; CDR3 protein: ASRAGLAGAGEQF
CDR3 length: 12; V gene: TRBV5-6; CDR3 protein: VSSLLDYNSPLH
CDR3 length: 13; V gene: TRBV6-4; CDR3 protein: AGSDSGSGYYGYT
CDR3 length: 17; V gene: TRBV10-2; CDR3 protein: ASSETGQGLSHGHSPLH
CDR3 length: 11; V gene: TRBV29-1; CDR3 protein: SISVTGFGELF
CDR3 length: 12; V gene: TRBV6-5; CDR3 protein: ASSAQAVRDTQY
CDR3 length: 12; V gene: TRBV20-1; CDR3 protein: SARVGTDNSPLH
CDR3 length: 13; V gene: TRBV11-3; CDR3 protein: ASCQQGSGASVLT
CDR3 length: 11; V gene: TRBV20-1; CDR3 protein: SARLSSRSHQY
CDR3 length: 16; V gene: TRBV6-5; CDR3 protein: ASSYLRWGLNTNYGYT
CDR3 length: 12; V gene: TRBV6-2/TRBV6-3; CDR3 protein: ASSPRDSFNKQF
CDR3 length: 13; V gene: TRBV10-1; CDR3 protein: ASSESTGQPYGNT
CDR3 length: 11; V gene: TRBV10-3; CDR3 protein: AINSFREAEAF
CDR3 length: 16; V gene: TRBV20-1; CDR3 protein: SARSASGTIFREHTQF
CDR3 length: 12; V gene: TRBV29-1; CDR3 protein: SVEYLGQTYEQY
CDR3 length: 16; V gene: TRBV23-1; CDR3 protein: ASSQSAGRGNFRCGYT
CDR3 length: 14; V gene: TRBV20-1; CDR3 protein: IARTGEYPFHGEQY
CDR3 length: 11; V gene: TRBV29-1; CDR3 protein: SIAFTLNTEAL
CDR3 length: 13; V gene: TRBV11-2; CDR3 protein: TSSLSELDTDTQY
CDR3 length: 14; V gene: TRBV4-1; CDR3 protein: ISSRSAPGSNTEVF